Here is one TCR beta chain with its context. Its specificity is not known. Once obtained from cultured CD4+ T cells, the DNA was sequenced using the Oncomine TCR Beta short-read assay. Investigators obtained genomic DNA by extraction from cultured CD4+ T cells. TCRdb independently ran MiXCR on the PCR reads; one entry per CDR3 protein. The table has about 11,000 distinct CDR3 sequences, about 61% seen once; the top ten hold around 28%. Stated treatment: approximately nine-day PBMC culture with coronavirus spike peptide pools or control peptides (ViraFEST assay). The data were taken from a study of vaccination and CD4 T cells after COVID-19. Whole-study context: Once diagnosed, patients had post-COVID samples drawn a median approximately 100 days later (range 35 to 161).

Trimming took off 6 bases at V and 2 bases at J, with 9 bases between the two ends. The CDR3 length is 13 residues. Per the germline V gene, CDR1 is SNHLY and CDR2 is FYNNEI. Notes on the study in general: 304 of 307 vaccine-specific clones from convalescent patients were spike mono-reactive. The median proportion of reactive clones detected only post-vaccination in convalescent patients was approximately 90%.

The chain links TRBV2 to TRBJ2-3; D remains unclear. Sequencing used CD4+ T cells from blood, cultured in vitro, obtained before SARS-CoV-2 vaccination. The TCR originated in a human donor who had recovered from COVID-19. The CDR3 region is CASRLPDTDTQYF. The CDR3 DNA reads TGTGCCAGCAGACTGCCCGACACAGATACGCAGTATTTT.